Presented here are 25 T cell receptor beta chains from one specimen sequenced in a study of T cell responses to AZD1222 COVID-19 vaccine. Profiled with immunoSEQ multiplex PCR; TCRdb holds only in-frame clones, not every one. Among about 110,000 clones, approximately 89% were seen once, and the ten largest hold approximately 3.1%. Sequencing was performed on peripheral blood, taken on day 0 of MenACWY control vaccination. The receptors here all came from an adult in good health.

This chain connects TRBV19 to TRBJ1-2, with D uncertain. Deletions cut 3 bases from V and 5 bases from J, with 7 bases between. Per the germline V gene, CDR1 is LNHDA and CDR2 is SQIVND (reference sequence). The CDR3 runs to 12 residues. CDR3 loop: CASSIRSYGYTF. CDR3 bases: TGTGCCAGTAGTATCCGCTCGTATGGCTACACCTTC.

This clone was seen once. The chain is built from TRBV9 and TRBJ1-1, with 7 bases that match TRBD1. This CDR3 spans 15 amino acids. The trim removed 3 bases at V and 0 bases at J, leaving 5 bases unmatched. Germline assignment: CDR1 SGDLS and CDR2 YYNGEE. For the CDR3, the DNA is TGTGCCAGCAGCGCCCGGACAGGCTTGAACACTGAAGCTTTCTTT. Protein: CASSARTGLNTEAFF.

V gene TRBV20-1 combines with J gene TRBJ2-7; no reliable D call. The CDR3 has 11 amino acids. V lost 5 bases, J lost 6 bases, and 11 bases lay in between. Germline CDR1 is DFQATT and CDR2 is SNEGSKA (reference sequence). The DNA of the CDR3 is TGCAGTGCTCCCGGGTACGGCGAGCAGTACTTC. Protein sequence: CSAPGYGEQYF.

Here the CDR3 reads CASSRGPVPDTQYF. CDR3 coding DNA: TGTGCCAGTAGTAGGGGCCCGGTCCCAGATACGCAGTATTTT. The V call is TRBV19, the J call TRBJ2-3; a possible D gene is TRBD1 (5 bases). Trimming removed 4 bases from V and 4 bases from J, with 12 bases in between. The length of the CDR3 is 14 residues. Germline CDR1 and CDR2: LNHDA and SQIVND (reference sequence).

The V gene is TRBV19, the J gene TRBJ2-2; no reliable D call. V was shortened by 5 bases and J by 1 base, with 11 bases between the two germline ends. The CDR3 loop spans 15 amino acids. Germline assignment: CDR1 LNHDA and CDR2 SQIVND (reference sequence). The CDR3 reads CASSPPGLNTGELFF. The DNA of the CDR3 is TGTGCCAGTAGTCCTCCGGGTTTGAACACCGGGGAGCTGTTTTTT.

V gene TRBV27 combines with J gene TRBJ2-7; D is unclear. The CDR3 runs to 15 residues. Per the germline V gene, CDR1 is MNHEY and CDR2 is SMNVEV (reference sequence). The V end lost 5 bases, the J end lost 3 bases, and 17 bases lay between the germline ends. This CDR3 is CASSRAATVNYEQYF. The CDR3 DNA follows: TGTGCCAGCAGTAGAGCCGCTACAGTTAACTACGAGCAGTACTTC.

This clone appeared a single time. The rearrangement joins TRBV7-2 to TRBJ1-2; D perhaps matches TRBD1 (6 bases). V was pared by 5 bases and J by 4 bases, with 14 bases between. The CDR3 is 14 residues long. Germline-derived CDR1 and CDR2 are SGHTA and FQGNSA. The CDR3 is CASSPGGGGYGYTF. The CDR3 DNA reads as TGTGCCAGCAGCCCCGGGGGGGGCGGCTATGGCTACACCTTC.

V usage is TRBV5-5 and J usage is TRBJ1-3; D is perhaps TRBD1 (5 bases). Germline CDR1 SGHKS, CDR2 YYEKEE (reference sequence). The CDR3 is 17 amino acids. Trimming cost V 1 base and J 0 bases, with 14 bases left between them. The CDR3 here is CASSLFGDPVSGNTIYF. Written as DNA, the CDR3 is TGTGCCAGCAGCTTGTTTGGGGACCCCGTCTCTGGAAACACCATATATTTT.

The chain is built from TRBV3-1 (or the pseudogene TRBV3-2) and TRBJ1-1, with D hard to call. CDR1 and CDR2 (germline): LGHDT, YNNKEL (reference sequence). This CDR3 contains 16 residues. V shed 1 base and J shed 0 bases, with 12 bases lying between them. The CDR3 DNA reads as TGTGCCAGCAGCCAAGTAGCTAGGGCCATGAACACTGAAGCTTTCTTT. Translating gives CASSQVARAMNTEAFF.

The chain joins TRBV25-1 to TRBJ1-2, with D possibly TRBD1 on 6 matching bases. The CDR3 contains 14 residues. V was trimmed by 6 bases and J by 5 bases, leaving 16 bases between them. In germline, CDR1 is MGHDK, CDR2 SYGVNS. The CDR3 reads CASSDGGAGYGYTF. In nucleotides, the CDR3 is TGTGCCAGCAGCGACGGGGGGGCAGGGTATGGCTACACCTTC.

The chain recombines TRBV7-3 with TRBJ1-2; the match to TRBD1 covers 8 bases. Trimming took 2 bases from V and 6 from J; bases not matched to a gene: 5. Germline CDR1 and CDR2: SGHTA and FQGTGA. CDR3 length: 14 amino acids. CDR3 amino acids: CASSLDRGSHGYTF. CDR3 coding DNA: TGTGCCAGCAGCTTAGACAGGGGCTCCCATGGCTACACCTTC.

CDR3: CASKREKGNQPQHF. The CDR3, as DNA: TGTGCCAGCAAGAGGGAGAAGGGCAATCAGCCCCAGCATTTT. The chain uses TRBV6-5 and TRBJ1-5; D remains ambiguous. From germline, CDR1 is MNHEY and CDR2 SVGAGI. The CDR3 covers 14 residues. Trimming stripped 7 bases from V and 2 bases from J, with 12 bases between.

The chain's CDR3 is CASSATSARKTQYF. For the CDR3, the DNA is TGTGCCAGTAGCGCCACTAGCGCCCGGAAGACCCAGTACTTC. The chain recombines TRBV19 with TRBJ2-5, with 7 nucleotides matching TRBD2. CDR1 and CDR2 (germline): LNHDA, SQIVND (reference sequence). V shed 6 bases, J shed 6 bases, and the junction held 10 bases outside the gene matches. The CDR3 contains 14 residues.

The V gene is TRBV10-3, the J gene TRBJ2-2; D might be TRBD2 (5 bases). The V end lost 0 bases, the J end lost 1 base, and 9 bases lay between the germline ends. The V gene's germline CDR1 is ENHRY and CDR2 SYGVKD. The CDR3 runs 16 residues. CDR3 sequence: CAISESNGVNTGELFF. CDR3 nucleotides: TGTGCCATCAGTGAGTCGAACGGGGTGAACACCGGGGAGCTGTTTTTT.

The CDR3 nucleotides read TGTGCCAGCAGTGACTCGAATATCGTTGGCGGGGAGCTGTTTTTT. Translating it yields CASSDSNIVGGELFF. The chain carries TRBV6-4 and TRBJ2-2; D remains ambiguous. This CDR3 is 15 amino acids long. Germline CDR1 and CDR2: MRHNA and SNTAGT. The V and J ends lost 0 bases and 7 bases respectively, with 12 bases between them.

The chain recombines TRBV4-3 with TRBJ2-1, with D uncertain. CDR3 length: 11 amino acids. V shed 4 bases and J shed 10 bases, with 8 bases lying between them. The germline CDR1 and CDR2 sequences are LGHNA and YSLEER. The CDR3 region has the DNA TGCGCCAGCAGCCGCGCTGAAGAGCAGTTCTTC. Protein sequence: CASSRAEEQFF.

The J gene is TRBJ1-2, the V gene TRBV29-1, with 8 bases that match TRBD1. The V and J ends lost 3 bases and 2 bases, in that order; junction bases with no gene match: 2. Germline V gene lookup returns CDR1 SQVTM and CDR2 ANQGSEA. There are 13 residues in the CDR3. The CDR3 coding sequence is TGCAGCGTTGACGGACAGGGCAACTATGGCTACACCTTC. Its translation is CSVDGQGNYGYTF.

This chain joins TRBV12-5 and TRBJ2-3; D uncertain. V gave up 7 bases and J gave up 2 bases, with 10 bases separating them. CDR1 and CDR2 (germline): LGHNT, FRNRAP. The CDR3 extends over 13 amino acids. CDR3 amino acids: CASVRSYTDTQYF. CDR3 sequence (DNA): TGTGCTAGTGTGCGGTCTTACACAGATACGCAGTATTTT.

This clone was counted only a few times. This CDR3 reads CASSAHRGRNEKLFF. Written as DNA, the CDR3 is TGTGCCAGCAGCGCCCACAGGGGAAGAAATGAAAAACTGTTTTTT. This chain connects TRBV7-3 to TRBJ1-4; 7 bases are shared with TRBD1. With 5 bases clipped from V and 5 bases from J, the junction kept 8 bases outside the gene matches. The CDR3 length is 15 residues. CDR1 and CDR2 from the germline V gene are SGHTA and FQGTGA.

The chain uses TRBV7-2 and TRBJ2-1, with 15 bases fitting TRBD2. The CDR3 is 16 residues long. The J segment lost 9 bases and the V segment lost 0 bases, leaving 3 bases of the junction unmatched. Germline V CDR1 and CDR2: SGHTA, FQGNSA. The CDR3 spells CASSLAQGLAGGEQFF. In nucleotides, the CDR3 is TGTGCCAGCAGCTTAGCACAGGGACTAGCGGGGGGTGAGCAGTTCTTC.

The chain combines TRBV7-9 with TRBJ2-3; D perhaps matches TRBD1 (6 bases). Germline CDR1 SEHNR, CDR2 FQNEAQ (reference sequence). This CDR3 is 15 amino acids long. Trimming took off 5 bases at V and 5 bases at J, with 17 bases between the two ends. This CDR3 reads CASSLLGNREDTQYF. The CDR3 DNA reads as TGTGCCAGCAGCCTACTGGGGAACAGGGAAGATACGCAGTATTTT.

The J gene is TRBJ1-4, the V gene TRBV19; D gene ambiguous. Looked up from germline, CDR1 is LNHDA and CDR2 is SQIVND (reference sequence). Trimming shortened V by 5 bases and J by 8 bases, and 15 bases separated the two germline ends. The CDR3 consists of 14 residues. The CDR3 sequence: CASSPQLAGEKLFF. The DNA for the CDR3 is TGTGCCAGTAGTCCTCAGTTGGCAGGCGAAAAACTGTTTTTT.

The rearrangement links TRBV28 to TRBJ2-3; 8 nucleotides match TRBD2. Germline CDR1 reads MDHEN; CDR2 reads SYDVKM. The CDR3 contains 16 residues. V dropped 4 bases and J dropped 6; count of bases not matched to a gene: 12. The CDR3 protein is CASSSGSGGAMDTQYF. For the CDR3, the DNA is TGTGCCAGCAGTTCCGGATCCGGGGGGGCCATGGATACGCAGTATTTT.

The genes are TRBV7-2 and TRBJ1-4; D perhaps matches TRBD1 (5 bases). V dropped 1 base and J dropped 0 bases, with 6 bases sitting between them. The length of the CDR3 is 15 residues. Germline assignment: CDR1 SGHTA and CDR2 FQGNSA. The CDR3 DNA reads TGTGCCAGCAGCTTAGAAGGGGCAACTAATGAAAAACTGTTTTTT. Residues: CASSLEGATNEKLFF.

The chain has TRBV27 and TRBJ1-4; no definite D call. The germline V gene has CDR1 MNHEY and CDR2 SMNVEV (reference sequence). V lost 8 bases, J lost 2 bases, and 12 bases lay in between. This CDR3 has 14 amino acids. The CDR3 bases are TGTGCCAGCGGACGAACCACGACTAATGAAAAACTGTTTTTT. It encodes CASGRTTTNEKLFF.